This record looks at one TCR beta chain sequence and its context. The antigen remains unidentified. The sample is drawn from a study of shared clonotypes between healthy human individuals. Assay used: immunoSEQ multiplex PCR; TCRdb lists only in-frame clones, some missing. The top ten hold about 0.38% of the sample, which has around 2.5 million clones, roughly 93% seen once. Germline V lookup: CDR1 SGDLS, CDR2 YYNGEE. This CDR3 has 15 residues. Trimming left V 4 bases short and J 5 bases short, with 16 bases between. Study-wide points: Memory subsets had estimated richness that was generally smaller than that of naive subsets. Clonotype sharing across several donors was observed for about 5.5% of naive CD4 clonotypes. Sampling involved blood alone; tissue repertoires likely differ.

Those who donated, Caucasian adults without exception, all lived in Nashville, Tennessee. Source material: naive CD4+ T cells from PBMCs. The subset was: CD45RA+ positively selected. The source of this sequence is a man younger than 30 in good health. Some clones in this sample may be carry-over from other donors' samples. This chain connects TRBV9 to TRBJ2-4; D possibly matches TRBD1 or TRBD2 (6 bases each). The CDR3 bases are TGTGCCAGCAGCTTGATCGGGGGCCAGCAAAACATTCAGTACTTC. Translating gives CASSLIGGQQNIQYF.